This passage covers 30 T cell receptor beta chains from one sample sequenced in a study of T cell changes during pregnancy in multiple sclerosis (dated by TCRdb to between 2018 and 2021). Library prep was done by the immunoSEQ multiplex PCR assay. Not all clones reach the TCRdb copy of this immuneACCESS table, which keeps in-frame sequences only. Checked studies attribute under half of the gap to unresolved V genes and leave the rest unexplained. The sample table records more than 95,000 clones; 85% to 95% of these occur just once. The ten largest clonotypes hold more than 0.85% of the sample. Sequencing used peripheral blood, obtained after pregnancy. These receptor sequences come from a female donor with multiple sclerosis, enrolled in a pregnancy study.

The rearrangement joins TRBV21-1 to TRBJ1-5; the table calls TRBD1, which could not be checked here. TRBV21-1 counts as a pseudogene. The length of the CDR3 is 18 residues. The CDR3, as DNA: TGTGCCAGCAGCAAAGGGAGGGACAGGGGCTATAGCAATCAGCCCCAGCATTTT. Encoded protein: CASSKGRDRGYSNQPQHF.

The table lists this clone with a count of one. V is TRBV6-1 and J is TRBJ2-7; D may be TRBD2 (5 bases). V lost 2 bases to trimming and J lost 5 bases, with 10 bases between them. Germline V gene lookup returns CDR1 MNHNS and CDR2 SASEGT. The CDR3 consists of 13 residues. CDR3 in DNA: TGTGCCAGCAGTGAACCCAGACTACACGAGCAGTACTTC. It yields the protein CASSEPRLHEQYF.

This clone has a handful of counts. The CDR3 region is CASSLSGLFYQPQHF. CDR3 nucleotide sequence: TGTGCCAGCAGTCTCTCGGGACTTTTTTATCAGCCCCAGCATTTT. V usage is TRBV2 and J usage is TRBJ1-5, with a possible D match to TRBD1 (5 bases). V dropped 5 bases and J dropped 5 bases, with 16 bases sitting between them. The V gene's germline CDR1 is SNHLY and CDR2 FYNNEI. The CDR3 extends over 15 amino acids.

V and J are TRBV10-3 and TRBJ2-7; 8 positions match TRBD1. The CDR3 runs to 13 residues. V was pared by 9 bases and J by 3 bases, with 7 bases of the junction left unmatched. From germline, CDR1 is ENHRY and CDR2 SYGVKD. In nucleotides, the CDR3 is TGTGCCATAGGGACAGGCTCCCTCTACGAGCAGTACTTC. This sequence encodes CAIGTGSLYEQYF.

V usage is TRBV28 and J usage is TRBJ2-7; the D gene is possibly TRBD2 (5 bases). CDR1 is MDHEN and CDR2 is SYDVKM in the germline V gene. The V end lost 2 bases, the J end lost 1 base, and 12 bases lay between the germline ends. The CDR3 totals 15 residues. The DNA for the CDR3 is TGTGCCAGCAGTTTAGCTCGGGGTATTTCCTACGAGCAGTACTTC. This gives the protein CASSLARGISYEQYF.

This chain joins TRBV2 and TRBJ1-2, with D possibly TRBD1 on 5 matching bases. V lost 6 bases and J lost 8, with 13 bases in between. The CDR3 consists of 12 residues. Germline V gene sequence: CDR1 SNHLY, CDR2 FYNNEI. CDR3 DNA: TGTGCCAGCAGACAGGATCGCGAGGGCTACACCTTC. It yields the protein CASRQDREGYTF.

V usage is TRBV2 and J usage is TRBJ1-3, with a tentative D call TRBD1 (6 bases). Trimming left V 6 bases short and J 4 bases short, with 10 bases between. The germline V gene has CDR1 SNHLY and CDR2 FYNNEI. The CDR3 contains 13 residues. DNA of the CDR3: TGTGCCAGCAGGGGGGGGCTAGGAAACACCATATATTTT. Its translation is CASRGGLGNTIYF.

The chain carries TRBV11-2 and TRBJ1-3; possibly TRBD1 for D (6 bases). The CDR3 consists of 15 residues. Germline loops: CDR1 SGHAT, CDR2 FQNNGV. The V end was cut by 3 bases, the J end by 2 bases, with 11 bases between. CDR3 residues: CASSFTGRTGNTIYF. The DNA for the CDR3 is TGTGCCAGCAGCTTTACAGGGCGGACTGGAAACACCATATATTTT.

This clone appeared once. The chain recombines TRBV7-9 with TRBJ2-1; TRBD1 agrees at 9 bases. Germline V gene data show CDR1 as SEHNR and CDR2 as FQNEAQ (reference sequence). The ends lost 1 base at V and 7 bases at J; junction bases unmatched: 8. This CDR3 has 16 amino acids. This CDR3 is CASSLGQGGPLNEQFF. The DNA of the CDR3 is TGTGCCAGCAGCTTAGGACAGGGGGGCCCCCTAAATGAGCAGTTCTTC.

V usage is TRBV6-1 and J usage is TRBJ1-6, with 8 nucleotides matching TRBD1. Germline values: CDR1 MNHNS, CDR2 SASEGT. The CDR3 extends over 16 amino acids. With 4 bases clipped from V and 6 bases from J, the junction kept 8 bases outside the gene matches. In DNA, the CDR3 is TGTGCCAGCAGTGTCGCCGGGACAGGAGGTAATTCACCCCTCCACTTT. It is translated as CASSVAGTGGNSPLHF.

V gene TRBV11-2 combines with J gene TRBJ2-2, with 9 nucleotides matching TRBD1. Germline V lookup: CDR1 SGHAT, CDR2 FQNNGV. The CDR3 covers 16 residues. Trimming took 3 bases from V and 4 from J; bases not matched to a gene: 6. The CDR3 loop reads CASSFPGQGITGELFF. The CDR3 nucleotides read TGTGCCAGCAGCTTTCCTGGACAGGGGATCACCGGGGAGCTGTTTTTT.

The J gene is TRBJ1-1, the V gene TRBV28; weak D call: TRBD1 (5 bases). The CDR3 is 15 residues long. V lost 4 bases to trimming and J lost 1 base, with 13 bases between them. Germline values: CDR1 MDHEN, CDR2 SYDVKM. The CDR3 DNA follows: TGTGCCAGCAGTTCCCGGGGGGACGGGAACACTGAAGCTTTCTTT. Encoded protein: CASSSRGDGNTEAFF. Using reference TRBV28 and TRBJ1-1 for the parts outside the CDR3, the full variable domain is DVKVTQSSRYLVKRTGEKVFLECVQDMDHENMFWYRQDPGLGLRLIYFSYDVKMKEKGDIPEGYSVSREKKERFSLILESASTNQTSMYLCASSSRGDGNTEAFFGQGTRLTVV.

This chain links TRBV7-9 with TRBJ2-1, with 7 bases aligning to TRBD2. Germline V CDR1 and CDR2: SEHNR, FQNEAQ (reference sequence). Trimming cost V 5 bases and J 12 bases; bases outside gene matches: 7. The CDR3 runs to 12 residues. The CDR3 sequence is CASSTTAGRQFF. Written as DNA, the CDR3 is TGTGCCAGCAGCACAACAGCGGGGAGGCAGTTCTTC.

The chain recombines TRBV7-6 with TRBJ1-1, with D maybe TRBD1 (5 bases). The CDR3 has 15 residues. The V end lost 1 base, the J end lost 4 bases, and 13 bases lay between the germline ends. Germline V gene lookup returns CDR1 SGHVS and CDR2 FNYEAQ. CDR3: CASSLGRGGITEAFF. DNA for the CDR3: TGTGCCAGCAGCTTAGGGCGGGGGGGGATCACTGAAGCTTTCTTT.

The chain employs TRBV19 and TRBJ2-1; D may be TRBD2 (6 bases). The germline gives CDR1 LNHDA, CDR2 SQIVND (reference sequence). Deletions cut 3 bases from V and 4 bases from J, with 19 bases between. The CDR3 runs 17 residues. CDR3 region: CASSIWEDTESYNEQFF. The CDR3 coding sequence is TGTGCCAGTAGTATTTGGGAGGACACCGAGTCATACAATGAGCAGTTCTTC.

This rearrangement joins TRBV27 to TRBJ1-2; possible D gene TRBD1, 6 bases. The CDR3 is made up of 15 amino acids. Trimming took off 2 bases at V and 3 bases at J, with 13 bases between the two ends. Germline values: CDR1 MNHEY, CDR2 SMNVEV (reference sequence). The CDR3 DNA is TGTGCCAGCAGTTTAAAGTCAGGGGATTACTATGGCTACACCTTC. As protein: CASSLKSGDYYGYTF.

This clone appeared once. The rearrangement uses TRBV4-2 and TRBJ2-1; tentative D call: TRBD2 (6 bases). CDR1 is LGHNA and CDR2 is YNFKEQ in the germline V gene. CDR3 size: 14 residues. Trimming left V 0 bases short and J 9 bases short, with 12 bases between. The CDR3 protein is CASSQDLLASEQFF. CDR3 coding DNA: TGTGCCAGCAGCCAAGATTTGCTAGCGAGTGAGCAGTTCTTC.

Worth noting for this clone: An end of the junction differs from the germline gene, which may be a read error. CDR3 nucleotides: TGTGCCAGTAGTACGCTGCTCGCCGGGACAGACATTAACATTGAAGCTTTCTTT. This codes for CASSTLLAGTDINIEAFF. The chain employs TRBV19 and TRBJ1-1, with 7 bases lining up with TRBD1. Per germline, CDR1 LNHDA and CDR2 SQIVND (reference sequence). The CDR3 spans 18 residues.

The CDR3 loop reads CASGVASGPYNEQFF. As DNA, the CDR3 is TGTGCCAGCGGTGTGGCTAGCGGTCCTTACAATGAGCAGTTCTTC. The chain has TRBV7-3 and TRBJ2-1, with 7 bases matching TRBD2. The CDR3 consists of 15 residues. Germline loops: CDR1 SGHTA, CDR2 FQGTGA. Trimming removed 8 bases from V and 4 bases from J; junction bases left unmatched: 11.

A few counts support this clone. V gene TRBV10-3 combines with J gene TRBJ1-2; D is perhaps TRBD1 (6 bases). V dropped 3 bases and J dropped 5 bases, with 7 bases sitting between them. Germline CDR1 and CDR2: ENHRY and SYGVKD. This CDR3 is built from 12 residues. The CDR3 region is CAISDQGYGYTF. For the CDR3, the DNA is TGTGCCATCAGTGACCAGGGGTATGGCTACACCTTC.

This clone was counted between two and nine times. This sample also contains other DNA sequences that code for the same CDR3. This chain connects TRBV4-3 to TRBJ1-2; 9 bases line up with TRBD1. This CDR3 comprises 15 residues. V was pared by 0 bases and J by 4 bases, with 3 bases of the junction left unmatched. Germline V gene lookup returns CDR1 LGHNA and CDR2 YSLEER. The CDR3 DNA follows: TGCGCCAGCAGCCAAGATCGGACAGGGGCCTATGGCTACACCTTC. Amino acid sequence: CASSQDRTGAYGYTF.

The V and J genes are TRBV19 and TRBJ2-2; 10 nucleotides align to TRBD1. CDR3 size: 16 residues. The trim removed 5 bases at V and 7 bases at J, leaving 10 bases unmatched. The germline CDR1 and CDR2 sequences are LNHDA and SQIVND (reference sequence). The CDR3 protein is CASSSLGQGLGGELFF. CDR3 DNA: TGTGCCAGTAGTTCCTTGGGACAGGGGTTGGGCGGGGAGCTGTTTTTT. The full variable domain, rest sourced from reference TRBV19 and TRBJ2-2, is DGGITQSPKYLFRKEGQNVTLSCEQNLNHDAMYWYRQDPGQGLRLIYYSQIVNDFQKGDIAEGYSVSREKKESFPLTVTSAQKNPTAFYLCASSSLGQGLGGELFFGEGSRLTVL.

CDR3 DNA sequence: TGTGCCAGCAGCCAGCCGGCTCGGGGGCAAGAGACCCAGTACTTC. This encodes CASSQPARGQETQYF. This sequence joins TRBV7-9 and TRBJ2-5; possibly TRBD2 for D (6 bases). The germline V gene encodes CDR1 SEHNR and CDR2 FQNEAQ (reference sequence). This CDR3 comprises 15 residues. V lost 5 bases to trimming and J lost 2 bases, with 15 bases between them.

The CDR3 sequence: CASSIPPGGGRYGYTF. The CDR3 DNA follows: TGTGCCAGTAGCATCCCACCTGGCGGAGGACGGTATGGCTACACCTTC. The chain recombines TRBV19 with TRBJ1-2; D gene ambiguous. Germline CDR1 LNHDA, CDR2 SQIVND (reference sequence). The CDR3 has 16 residues. V shed 6 bases and J shed 5 bases, with 22 bases lying between them.

The rearrangement links TRBV11-2 to TRBJ2-7; 9 bases are shared with TRBD1. The V gene's germline CDR1 is SGHAT and CDR2 FQNNGV. J lost 6 bases, V lost 4 bases, and 10 bases had no gene match. CDR3 size: 15 residues. The CDR3 nucleotides are TGTGCCAGCAGCTCAGGCTTTGGACAGGGGCTCGAGCAGTACTTC. Its translation is CASSSGFGQGLEQYF.

Only one count was recorded for this clone. The V call is TRBV13, the J call TRBJ2-3; the D gene is possibly TRBD2 (5 bases). Trimming took off 5 bases at V and 3 bases at J, with 9 bases between the two ends. The CDR3 totals 13 residues. Germline V gives CDR1 PRHDT, CDR2 FYEKMQ (reference sequence). The CDR3 spells CASSLRRTDTQYF. DNA for the CDR3: TGTGCCAGCAGCCTCCGGAGGACAGATACGCAGTATTTT. Complete variable domain (other parts from reference TRBV13 and TRBJ2-3): AAGVIQSPRHLIKEKRETATLKCYPIPRHDTVYWYQQGPGQDPQFLISFYEKMQSDKGSIPDRFSAQQFSDYHSELNMSSLELGDSALYFCASSLRRTDTQYFGPGTRLTVL.

V gene TRBV28 combines with J gene TRBJ1-5, with TRBD1 as a possible D gene (6 bases). The V end was cut by 5 bases, the J end by 1 base, with 9 bases between. This CDR3 comprises 14 residues. The germline V gene encodes CDR1 MDHEN and CDR2 SYDVKM. CDR3 sequence: CASSKTGSNQPQHF. The CDR3 nucleotides are TGTGCCAGCAGTAAAACAGGGAGCAATCAGCCCCAGCATTTT.

The rearrangement links TRBV9 to TRBJ2-7; 8 bases fit TRBD2. The CDR3 extends over 15 amino acids. Trimming took 0 bases from V and 4 from J; bases not matched to a gene: 6. From germline, CDR1 is SGDLS and CDR2 YYNGEE. The CDR3, as DNA: TGTGCCAGCAGCGTAGGGACTAGCTCTTTTTACGAGCAGTACTTC. Translating gives CASSVGTSSFYEQYF.

The chain recombines TRBV5-1 with TRBJ2-7, with no clear D. V lost 4 bases and J 4 bases, leaving 9 bases between the germline ends. Germline V CDR1 and CDR2: SGHRS, YFSETQ. This CDR3 is built from 12 residues. CDR3 nucleotides: TGCGCCAGCAGCCCTCACGGTTACGAGCAGTACTTC. Translated, it gives CASSPHGYEQYF.

The chain employs TRBV7-9 and TRBJ2-5; 9 nucleotides agree with TRBD2. The CDR3 spans 19 residues. Germline CDR1 SEHNR, CDR2 FQNEAQ (reference sequence). After removal of 5 bases from V and 5 bases from J, the junction contained 21 bases not matched to a gene. Here the CDR3 reads CASSRREASGAPWGETQYF. The CDR3 nucleotides read TGTGCCAGCAGCCGGAGAGAGGCTAGCGGGGCCCCATGGGGGGAGACCCAGTACTTC.